The next 15 T cell receptor beta chains were all read from a single sample in a study of T cells in Graves' hyperthyroidism and ophthalmopathy. From RNA transcripts, TCR beta CDR3 regions were amplified. The study used the HTBI primer set for a first-round RT-PCR of the TCR CDR3. TCRdb passed the multiplex PCR reads through MiXCR, listing each CDR3 protein once. The sample consists of about 570,000 distinct CDR3 sequences, 11% to 15% of them appearing once. The material sequenced was blood. The source is a woman between 40 and 50 years old with Graves' hyperthyroidism.

Only a few counts were recorded for this clonotype. This rearrangement joins TRBV6-9 to TRBJ2-2, with TRBD2 identical over 7 bases. Germline assignment: CDR1 MNHGY and CDR2 SVAAGI. Trimming cost V 3 bases and J 1 base; bases outside gene matches: 5. The CDR3 is 16 residues long. The CDR3 DNA follows: TGTGCCAGCAGTTACCCCGGCGGGGGGAACACCGGGGAGCTGTTTTTT. It codes for CASSYPGGGNTGELFF.

This clonotype was recorded many times. The chain is built from TRBV30 and TRBJ1-5, with a weak D call TRBD1 (5 bases). Germline-derived CDR1 and CDR2 are GTSNPN and SVGIG (reference sequence). Trimming left V 3 bases short and J 6 bases short, with 18 bases between. This CDR3 region has 15 residues. As DNA, the CDR3 is TGTGCCTGGAGCCCCGCCAGGGCCGCTGGTCAGCCCCAGCATTTT. This codes for CAWSPARAAGQPQHF.

This clonotype was recorded a few times. The chain links TRBV9 to TRBJ1-1; maybe TRBD1 (5 bases). V was cut by 0 bases and J by 2 bases, with 14 bases left in between. The CDR3 totals 16 residues. Germline V gene lookup returns CDR1 SGDLS and CDR2 YYNGEE. CDR3 protein: CASSVVTGPPNTEAFF. CDR3 nucleotides: TGTGCCAGCAGCGTAGTAACAGGACCCCCTAACACTGAAGCTTTCTTT.

This clonotype came up many times. The chain uses TRBV5-1 and TRBJ1-1; D unclear. Germline values: CDR1 SGHRS, CDR2 YFSETQ. This CDR3 is built from 13 residues. Trimming removed 4 bases from V and 3 bases from J, with 10 bases in between. CDR3 sequence reads: CASSPLPDTEAFF. In nucleotides, the CDR3 is TGCGCCAGCAGCCCCCTCCCGGACACTGAAGCTTTCTTT.

This clonotype was seen repeatedly, ten times or more. V and J are TRBV20-1 and TRBJ2-3; 9 bases are a match to TRBD2. The V and J ends lost 0 bases and 0 bases, in that order; junction bases with no gene match: 4. The CDR3 extends over 16 amino acids. Germline V CDR1 and CDR2: DFQATT, SNEGSKA (reference sequence). The CDR3 reads CSARDRLAGSTDTQYF. The CDR3 bases are TGCAGTGCTAGAGATCGGCTAGCGGGGAGCACAGATACGCAGTATTTT.

At least ten counts were recorded for this clonotype. The chain has TRBV2 and TRBJ2-5; perhaps TRBD2 as D (6 bases). Trimming stripped 6 bases from V and 1 base from J, with 12 bases between. CDR3 length equals 14 residues. The germline V gene has CDR1 SNHLY and CDR2 FYNNEI. CDR3 nucleotides: TGTGCCAGCAGGGCGCGGGGCGGCCAAGAGACCCAGTACTTC. This encodes CASRARGGQETQYF.

This clonotype was detected ten times or more. The chain combines TRBV12-3 or TRBV12-4 with TRBJ1-4; 11 bases agree with TRBD1. V was clipped by 8 bases and J by 8 bases; unmatched bases: 7. The CDR3 loop spans 14 amino acids. The CDR3 sequence: CASGGTGGIEKLFF. The CDR3 DNA reads TGTGCCAGCGGGGGGACAGGGGGAATAGAAAAACTGTTTTTT.

Points on this clonotype: Possible read error: a much larger clone is one base away. The V gene is TRBV5-1, the J gene TRBJ1-1, with D possibly matching TRBD1 (5 bases). The germline V gene has CDR1 SGHRS and CDR2 YFSETQ. The CDR3 consists of 14 residues. This CDR3 reads CASSMVRENTEALF. As DNA, the CDR3 is TGCGCCAGCAGTATGGTCAGGGAAAACACTGAAGCTCTCTTT.

The chain combines TRBV6-1 with TRBJ2-2; 8 bases match TRBD1. The CDR3 is 15 amino acids. V lost 5 bases, J lost 5 bases, and 7 bases stayed unmatched. From germline, CDR1 is MNHNS and CDR2 SASEGT. DNA of the CDR3: TGTGCCAGCAGTAAAGGACAGGGTGTAACCGGGGAGCTGTTTTTT. Protein: CASSKGQGVTGELFF.

This clonotype was picked up a small number of times. The V call is TRBV7-9, the J call TRBJ2-2; TRBD2 agrees at 7 bases. V lost 9 bases and J lost 2; bases outside the gene matches: 12. Germline CDR1 and CDR2: SEHNR and FQNEAQ (reference sequence). The CDR3 extends over 16 amino acids. The DNA of the CDR3 is TGTGCCAGTAGTCTCGGGACTATAAGTAACACCGGGGAGCTGTTTTTT. Protein sequence: CASSLGTISNTGELFF. The full variable domain, rest sourced from reference TRBV7-9 and TRBJ2-2, is DTGVSQNPRHKITKRGQNVTFRCDPISEHNRLYWYRQTLGQGPEFLTYFQNEAQLEKSRLLSDRFSAERPKGSFSTLEIQRTEQGDSAMYLCASSLGTISNTGELFFGEGSRLTVL.

This clonotype was seen ten or more times. The chain links TRBV11-2 to TRBJ2-7; D remains unclear. The CDR3 loop spans 12 amino acids. Trimming removed 3 bases from V and 5 bases from J, with 8 bases in between. Germline CDR1 SGHAT, CDR2 FQNNGV. CDR3 DNA: TGTGCCAGCAGCTTCGGTACTGACGAGCAGTACTTC. Translated: CASSFGTDEQYF.

This chain uses TRBV6-5 with TRBJ2-5, with D hard to call. V was cut by 2 bases and J by 1 base, with 2 bases left in between. The CDR3 covers 12 residues. The germline V gene has CDR1 MNHEY and CDR2 SVGAGI. CDR3 in DNA: TGTGCCAGCAGTTACGTCCAAGAGACCCAGTACTTC. Encoded protein: CASSYVQETQYF.

In this sample, this clonotype turned up many times. DNA of the CDR3: TGTGCCACCAGGGAGGAGGCTGCCTACGAGCAGTACTTC. Translating gives CATREEAAYEQYF. This chain links TRBV10-3 with TRBJ2-7; tentative D call: TRBD2 (6 bases). This CDR3 is 13 amino acids long. Germline V gene lookup returns CDR1 ENHRY and CDR2 SYGVKD. Trimming stripped 10 bases from V and 2 bases from J, with 15 bases between.

The sample holds many counts of this clonotype. The chain links TRBV12-3 or TRBV12-4 to TRBJ1-5; no clear D. The CDR3 totals 14 residues. The V and J ends lost 6 bases and 0 bases respectively, with 9 bases between them. The CDR3 is CASREENSNQPQHF. The CDR3 DNA reads as TGTGCCAGCAGGGAAGAAAATAGCAATCAGCCCCAGCATTTT.

This clonotype was counted many times. The rearrangement joins TRBV30 to TRBJ1-1; D is ambiguous. The CDR3 consists of 15 residues. Germline CDR1 reads GTSNPN; CDR2 reads SVGIG (reference sequence). The germline V and J ends were trimmed by 0 bases and 0 bases, with 11 bases remaining between them. CDR3 loop: CAWSVQRAMNTEAFF. For the CDR3, the DNA is TGTGCCTGGAGTGTACAAAGGGCGATGAACACTGAAGCTTTCTTT.